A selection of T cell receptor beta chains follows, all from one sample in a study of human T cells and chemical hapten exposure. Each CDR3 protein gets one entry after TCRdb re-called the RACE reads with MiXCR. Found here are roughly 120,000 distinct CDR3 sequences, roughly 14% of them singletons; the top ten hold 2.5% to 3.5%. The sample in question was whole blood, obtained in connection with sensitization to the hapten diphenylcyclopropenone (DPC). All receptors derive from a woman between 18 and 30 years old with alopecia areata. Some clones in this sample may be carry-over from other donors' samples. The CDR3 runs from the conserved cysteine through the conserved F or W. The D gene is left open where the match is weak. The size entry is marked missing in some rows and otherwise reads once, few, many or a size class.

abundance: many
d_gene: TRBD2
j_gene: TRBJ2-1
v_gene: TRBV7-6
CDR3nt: TGTGCCAGCAGCTTGGGGGGGGTCGAGGCCAGCTCCTACAATGAGCAGTTCTTC
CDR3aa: CASSLGGVEASSYNEQFF

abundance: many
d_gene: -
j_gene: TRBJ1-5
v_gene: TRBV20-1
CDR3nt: TGCAGTGCTAGTTCCCCGGGTTATAGCAATCAGCCCCAGCATTTT
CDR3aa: CSASSPGYSNQPQHF

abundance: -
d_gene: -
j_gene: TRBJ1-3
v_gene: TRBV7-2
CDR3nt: TGTGCCAGCAGCCCTAGGGGCAGCTCTGGAAACACCATATATTTT
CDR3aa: CASSPRGSSGNTIYF

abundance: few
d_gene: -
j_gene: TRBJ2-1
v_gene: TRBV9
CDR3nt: TGTGCCAGCAGCCCCCGTGGGGCCCCGGGGCACAATGAGCAGTTCTTC
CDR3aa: CASSPRGAPGHNEQFF

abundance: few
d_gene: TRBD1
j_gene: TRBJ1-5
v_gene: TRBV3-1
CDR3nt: TGTGCCAGCAGCCGACAGGGAGGAAGCAATCAGCCCCAGCATTTT
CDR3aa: CASSRQGGSNQPQHF

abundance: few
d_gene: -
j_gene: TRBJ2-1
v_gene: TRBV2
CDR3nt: TGTGCCAGCAGTTGGACAGACTCCTACAATGAGCAGTTCTTC
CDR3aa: CASSWTDSYNEQFF

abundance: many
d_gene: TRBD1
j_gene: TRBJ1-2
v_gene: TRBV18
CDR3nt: TGTGCCAGCTCACCACGGTCAGGGGGCACTGATGGCTACACCTTC
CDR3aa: CASSPRSGGTDGYTF

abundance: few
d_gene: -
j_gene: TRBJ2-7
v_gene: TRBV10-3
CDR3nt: TGTGCCATCAGTGAGGGGGCAGGGCCCACCTACGAGCAGTACTTC
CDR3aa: CAISEGAGPTYEQYF

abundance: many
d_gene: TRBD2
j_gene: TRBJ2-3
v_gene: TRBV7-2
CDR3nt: TGTGCCAGCAGCTTAGCGCGCCTAGCGGGGGGAAGACTCAACACAGATACGCAGTATTTT
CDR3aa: CASSLARLAGGRLNTDTQYF

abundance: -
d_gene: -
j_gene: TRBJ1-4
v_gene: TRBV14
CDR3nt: TGTGCCAGCAGCTTCGGAGGGAGATGGGGTGAAAAACTGTTTTTT
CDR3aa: CASSFGGRWGEKLFF

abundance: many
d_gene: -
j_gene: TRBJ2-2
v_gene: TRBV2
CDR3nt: TGTGCCAGCAGCGGGGACTCCAACACCGGGGAGCTGTTTTTT
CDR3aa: CASSGDSNTGELFF

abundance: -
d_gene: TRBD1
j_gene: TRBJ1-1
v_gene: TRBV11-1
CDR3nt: TGTGCCAGCAGCTCGACAGGGGTTGACACTGAAGCTTTCTTT
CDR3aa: CASSSTGVDTEAFF

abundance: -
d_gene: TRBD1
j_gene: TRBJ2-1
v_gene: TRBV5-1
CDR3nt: TGCGCCAGCAGCCGCGGGACAGGGACAAGGGATGAGCAGTTCTTC
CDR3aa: CASSRGTGTRDEQFF

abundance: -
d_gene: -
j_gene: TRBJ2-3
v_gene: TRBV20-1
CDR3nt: TGCAGTGCTACGACGGGCCTTAGGGATACGCAGTATTTT
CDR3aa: CSATTGLRDTQYF

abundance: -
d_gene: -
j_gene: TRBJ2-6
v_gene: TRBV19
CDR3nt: TGTGCCAGTAGTCTGGGGCCCAGCTCTGGGGCCAACGTCCTGACTTTC
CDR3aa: CASSLGPSSGANVLTF

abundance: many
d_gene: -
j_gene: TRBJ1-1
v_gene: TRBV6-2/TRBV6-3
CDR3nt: TGTGCCAGCAGTCAACCACGGCGGGGACCTGAAGCTTTCTTT
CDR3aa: CASSQPRRGPEAFF

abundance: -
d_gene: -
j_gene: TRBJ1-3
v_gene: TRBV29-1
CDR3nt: TGCAGCGTTGTTCGGAACACCGAGGACACCATATATTTT
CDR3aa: CSVVRNTEDTIYF

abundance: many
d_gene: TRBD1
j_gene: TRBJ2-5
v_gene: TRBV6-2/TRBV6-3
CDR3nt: TGTGCCAGCAGTCCCGGGACAGGGGACCAAGAGACCCAGTACTTC
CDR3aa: CASSPGTGDQETQYF

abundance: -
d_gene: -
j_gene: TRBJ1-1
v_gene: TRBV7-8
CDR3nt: TGTGCCAGCAGCTTATCTTTAAGGGGGAACACTGAAGCTTTCTTT
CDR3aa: CASSLSLRGNTEAFF

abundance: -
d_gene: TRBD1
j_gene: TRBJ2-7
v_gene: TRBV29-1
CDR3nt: TGCAGCGTTTCAGGACAGGTCTATCCCTACGAGCAGTACTTC
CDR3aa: CSVSGQVYPYEQYF

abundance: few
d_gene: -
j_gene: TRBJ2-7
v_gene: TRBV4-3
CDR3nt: TGCGCCAGCAGCCAAGGACGGCAGAGACGCTACGAGCAGTACTTC
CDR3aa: CASSQGRQRRYEQYF

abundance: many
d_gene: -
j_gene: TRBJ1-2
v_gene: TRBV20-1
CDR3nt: TGCAGTGCTAGAGATCCCGGCATCTATGGCTACACCTTC
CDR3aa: CSARDPGIYGYTF

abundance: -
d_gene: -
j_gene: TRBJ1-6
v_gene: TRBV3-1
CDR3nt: TGTGCCAGCAGCCTCGGTGATTCACCCCTCCACTTT
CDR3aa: CASSLGDSPLHF